This entry lists 28 T cell receptor beta chains sequenced from one sample in a study of early T cells in non-severe SARS-CoV-2 infection. TCRdb re-called the 5' RACE reads with MiXCR, one entry per CDR3 protein. The table lists tens of thousands of distinct CDR3 sequences, 8% to 10% of them singletons. Sequencing used whole blood. The origin of the receptors is an adult who was a healthcare worker with PCR-confirmed SARS-CoV-2 infection or an uninfected control (not recorded which).

This clonotype came up many times. V and J are TRBV5-8 and TRBJ2-5; 9 bases agree with TRBD1. In germline, CDR1 is SGHTS, CDR2 YDEGEE. After removal of 3 bases from V and 5 bases from J, the junction contained 11 bases not matched to a gene. The CDR3 is made up of 16 amino acids. Here the CDR3 DNA reads TGTGCCAGCAGCTCGGGACAGGGTCTACTCCAGGAGACCCAGTACTTC. Its protein product is CASSSGQGLLQETQYF.

This clonotype was seen repeatedly, ten times or more. V gene TRBV7-2 combines with J gene TRBJ2-4; D ambiguous. CDR1 SGHTA and CDR2 FQGNSA come from the germline V gene. The CDR3 extends over 15 amino acids. V gave up 2 bases and J gave up 0 bases, with 8 bases separating them. The DNA for the CDR3 is TGTGCCAGCAGCTTATATAATCTAGCCAAAAACATTCAGTACTTC. Translating it yields CASSLYNLAKNIQYF.

The chain uses TRBV30 and TRBJ2-1, with D hard to call. This CDR3 is built from 12 residues. Trimming took off 1 base at V and 0 bases at J, with 1 base between the two ends. The germline V gene encodes CDR1 GTSNPN and CDR2 SVGIG (reference sequence). The CDR3 loop reads CAWSGSYNEQFF. For the CDR3, the DNA is TGTGCCTGGAGTGGCTCCTACAATGAGCAGTTCTTC. The full variable domain, rest sourced from reference TRBV30 and TRBJ2-1, is SQTIHQWPATLVQPVGSPLSLECTVEGTSNPNLYWYRQAAGRGLQLLFYSVGIGQISSEVPQNLSASRPQDRQFILSSKKLLLSDSGFYLCAWSGSYNEQFFGPGTRLTVL.

This clonotype has a count of ten or more. The rearrangement uses TRBV5-1 and TRBJ2-2; D is ambiguous. The V end was cut by 4 bases, the J end by 1 base, with 2 bases between. CDR1 and CDR2 from the germline V gene are SGHRS and YFSETQ. The CDR3 spans 12 residues. The CDR3 protein is CASSKNTGELFF. The DNA of the CDR3 is TGCGCCAGCAGCAAGAACACCGGGGAGCTGTTTTTT.

The table lists this clonotype with many counts. The chain uses TRBV7-2 and TRBJ1-5; D is perhaps TRBD1 (6 bases). V was trimmed by 3 bases and J by 4 bases, leaving 25 bases between them. Per germline, CDR1 SGHTA and CDR2 FQGNSA. The CDR3 consists of 19 residues. The CDR3 loop is CASSFESGGAAPINQPQHF. The CDR3 nucleotides are TGTGCCAGCAGCTTTGAAAGTGGGGGGGCGGCACCAATTAATCAGCCCCAGCATTTT.

Many counts were recorded for this clonotype. The rearrangement links TRBV5-1 to TRBJ1-3; possible D gene TRBD1, 5 bases. Deletions cut 4 bases from V and 0 bases from J, with 14 bases between. CDR3 size: 16 residues. In germline, CDR1 is SGHRS, CDR2 YFSETQ. Written as DNA, the CDR3 is TGCGCCAGCAGCCCAAGCAGCGGGGGCTCTGGAAACACCATATATTTT. It translates to CASSPSSGGSGNTIYF.

Ten or more counts support this clonotype. The chain couples TRBV3-1 to TRBJ1-2; the D is unclear. The CDR3 is 16 residues long. V lost 4 bases to trimming and J lost 7 bases, with 22 bases between them. Per the germline V gene, CDR1 is LGHDT and CDR2 is YNNKEL (reference sequence). CDR3 nucleotide sequence: TGTGCCAGCAGCCTACGGGCCGGAAGAAGGCTTGCTGGCTACACCTTC. It specifies CASSLRAGRRLAGYTF.

This clonotype showed up many times. The DNA of the CDR3 is TGTGCCAGCTCACCACAAAGCGGGACAGGGTCTAAAGAGCAGTACTTC. This codes for CASSPQSGTGSKEQYF. The V and J genes are TRBV18 and TRBJ2-7, with 9 bases that match TRBD1. J was trimmed by 7 bases and V by 1 base; bases with no gene match: 11. Looked up from germline, CDR1 is KGHSH and CDR2 is LQKENI. The CDR3 is made up of 16 amino acids.

The V and J genes are TRBV29-1 and TRBJ1-5; D not resolved. V lost 5 bases and J lost 0, with 5 bases in between. The CDR3 is made up of 12 amino acids. The germline CDR1 and CDR2 sequences are SQVTM and ANQGSEA. The CDR3 bases are TGCAGCGTTAGGGATAGCAATCAGCCCCAGCATTTT. Translating it yields CSVRDSNQPQHF.

This clonotype was picked up a small number of times. The chain recombines TRBV6-2 or TRBV6-3 with TRBJ1-2, with D hard to call. Per germline, CDR1 MNHEY and CDR2 SVGEGT. With 5 bases removed from V and 0 bases from J, the gap between germline ends came to 16 bases. CDR3 size: 16 residues. CDR3 amino acids: CASSAPGFTTNYGYTF. CDR3 DNA: TGTGCCAGCAGTGCCCCCGGATTCACAACTAACTATGGCTACACCTTC.

As to this clonotype: A much larger clone lies a single base off, so this may be a read error. The V and J genes are TRBV7-3 and TRBJ2-3; TRBD2 agrees at 11 bases. CDR1 and CDR2 (germline): SGHTA, FQGTGA. The CDR3 sequence is 16 residues long. The DNA for the CDR3 is TGTGCCAGCAGTCCCGTACTAGCGGGAGCCACAGATGCGCAGTATTTT. Translation gives CASSPVLAGATDAQYF.

This clonotype was seen repeatedly, ten times or more. This rearrangement joins TRBV11-3 to TRBJ2-6, with D unclear. This CDR3 is 17 amino acids long. The V gene lost 4 bases and the J gene lost 0 bases, with 13 bases spanning the gap. Germline V lookup: CDR1 SGHNT, CDR2 YENEEA. CDR3 DNA sequence: TGTGCCAGCAGCTCAGGCAGCGCCTTCTCTGGGGCCAACGTCCTGACTTTC. Amino acid sequence: CASSSGSAFSGANVLTF.

This clonotype came up many times. The chain recombines TRBV20-1 with TRBJ2-7; 7 bases agree with TRBD1. Trimming took 6 bases from V and 1 from J; bases not matched to a gene: 6. The CDR3 extends over 13 amino acids. Germline loops: CDR1 DFQATT, CDR2 SNEGSKA (reference sequence). CDR3 nucleotides: TGCAGTGCAACGGGACAGCGGTCCTACGAGCAGTACTTC. Protein sequence: CSATGQRSYEQYF.

This clonotype was seen at least ten times. The genes are TRBV12-3 or TRBV12-4 and TRBJ2-2; 10 bases fit TRBD2. Trimming at V came to 5 bases and at J to 3 bases, leaving 6 bases not matched to a gene. The CDR3 contains 16 residues. CDR3 sequence reads: CASSLSGLADTGELFF. CDR3 coding DNA: TGTGCCAGCAGTCTGTCCGGACTAGCGGACACCGGGGAGCTGTTTTTT.

This clonotype was counted many times. The chain combines TRBV18 with TRBJ2-1; possibly TRBD1 for D (5 bases). CDR3 length: 14 residues. V lost 2 bases to trimming and J lost 9 bases, with 14 bases between them. Germline V lookup: CDR1 KGHSH, CDR2 LQKENI. CDR3 residues: CASSPTAGMGEQFF. CDR3 bases: TGTGCCAGCTCACCAACAGCAGGGATGGGTGAGCAGTTCTTC.

This clonotype was observed a few times. The chain is built from TRBV18 and TRBJ1-1; 9 nucleotides agree with TRBD1. Germline V lookup: CDR1 KGHSH, CDR2 LQKENI. This CDR3 region has 14 residues. Trimming removed 6 bases from V and 4 bases from J; junction bases left unmatched: 6. The CDR3 region has the DNA TGTGCCAGCTCGTCAGCACAGGGGGCCACTGAAGCTTTCTTT. It codes for CASSSAQGATEAFF. The full variable domain, its missing parts supplied by reference TRBV18 and TRBJ1-1, is NAGVMQNPRHLVRRRGQEARLRCSPMKGHSHVYWYRQLPEEGLKFMVYLQKENIIDESGMPKERFSAEFPKEGPSILRIQQVVRGDSAAYFCASSSAQGATEAFFGQGTRLTVV.

The chain couples TRBV20-1 to TRBJ2-7, with 8 positions matching TRBD1. With 2 bases clipped from V and 0 bases from J, the junction kept 15 bases outside the gene matches. CDR1 is DFQATT, CDR2 SNEGSKA, per germline (reference sequence). This CDR3 spans 18 amino acids. The CDR3 nucleotides read TGCAGTGCTAGATTTGCAGCTCTGAGGACAGGGACCTCCTACGAGCAGTACTTC. Protein: CSARFAALRTGTSYEQYF.

This clonotype occurred a few times. The CDR3 bases are TGCAGCGTTGAAGATCCGGGAGACTATGGCTACACCTTC. This sequence encodes CSVEDPGDYGYTF. The gene calls are TRBV29-1 and TRBJ1-2, with no clear D. Trimming stripped 0 bases from V and 3 bases from J, with 8 bases between. Germline assignment: CDR1 SQVTM and CDR2 ANQGSEA. CDR3 length: 13 residues.

This clonotype was counted at least ten times. The chain is built from TRBV12-3 or TRBV12-4 and TRBJ2-5; D might be TRBD2 (5 bases). V lost 6 bases and J lost 9, with 23 bases in between. The CDR3 extends over 15 amino acids. In nucleotides, the CDR3 is TGTGCCAGCAGCCCCGCCCTAGCCCAGTTTGGGGCCCAGTACTTC. Translating gives CASSPALAQFGAQYF.

This clonotype was detected only a few times. The rearrangement uses TRBV29-1 and TRBJ2-4, with TRBD1 matching 9 bases. This CDR3 has 13 amino acids. In germline, CDR1 is SQVTM, CDR2 ANQGSEA. J was trimmed by 7 bases and V by 3 bases; bases with no gene match: 4. As DNA, the CDR3 is TGCAGCGTTGAGGGACAGGGATACAACATTCAGTACTTC. It encodes CSVEGQGYNIQYF. The full variable domain, rest sourced from reference TRBV29-1 and TRBJ2-4, is SAVISQKPSRDICQRGTSLTIQCQVDSQVTMMFWYRQQPGQSLTLIATANQGSEATYESGFVIDKFPISRPNLTFSTLTVSNMSPEDSSIYLCSVEGQGYNIQYFGAGTRLSVL.

This clonotype appeared many times. The chain links TRBV25-1 to TRBJ2-3; maybe TRBD2 (5 bases). Trimming took off 4 bases at V and 2 bases at J, with 13 bases between the two ends. Germline V gene sequence: CDR1 MGHDK, CDR2 SYGVNS. The CDR3 extends over 15 amino acids. The CDR3: CASSARGRTTDTQYF. In DNA, the CDR3 is TGTGCCAGCAGTGCCCGTGGGAGAACCACAGATACGCAGTATTTT.

This clonotype was seen many times. The chain uses TRBV10-3 and TRBJ1-2; a possible D gene is TRBD1 (6 bases). Germline-derived CDR1 and CDR2 are ENHRY and SYGVKD. This CDR3 comprises 13 residues. Trimming took 10 bases from V and 8 from J, leaving 20 bases between them. The CDR3 loop is CATQGGRGEGYTF. As DNA, the CDR3 is TGTGCCACCCAAGGGGGACGGGGTGAAGGCTACACCTTC.

V usage is TRBV6-2 or TRBV6-3 and J usage is TRBJ2-2; D is unresolved. Germline CDR1 MNHEY, CDR2 SVGEGT. The CDR3 is 17 residues long. Trimming cost V 6 bases and J 4 bases, with 21 bases left between them. The CDR3 spells CASSPSKSFGFTGELFF. Written as DNA, the CDR3 is TGTGCCAGCAGCCCTTCCAAGTCATTTGGATTCACCGGGGAGCTGTTTTTT.

The V gene is TRBV20-1, the J gene TRBJ2-3, with 10 bases matching TRBD2. This CDR3 is 15 amino acids long. V lost 6 bases and J lost 3; bases outside the gene matches: 9. CDR1 DFQATT and CDR2 SNEGSKA come from the germline V gene (reference sequence). The CDR3 sequence: CSAGLLAGVTDTQYF. CDR3 coding DNA: TGCAGTGCAGGCCTTCTAGCGGGAGTTACAGATACGCAGTATTTT.

With respect to this clonotype: No conserved phenylalanine or tryptophan ends this CDR3, so it is likely a read error. The V and J genes are TRBV4-1 and TRBJ2-3, with D unresolved. The V gene lost 0 bases and the J gene lost 8 bases, with 3 bases spanning the gap. This CDR3 spans 11 amino acids. Per the germline V gene, CDR1 is MGHRA and CDR2 is YSYEKL. DNA for the CDR3: TGCGCCAGCAGCCAAGAGGGTACGCAGTATTCT. It translates to CASSQEGTQYS.

This clonotype appeared a few times. DNA of the CDR3: TGTGCCAGCAGTGAAGTGGAGGGGATGAACACTGAAGCTTTCTTT. This codes for CASSEVEGMNTEAFF. V usage is TRBV6-1 and J usage is TRBJ1-1, with D perhaps matching TRBD1 (5 bases). Trimming pared 1 base from V and 0 bases from J, leaving 9 bases between. CDR3 length: 15 residues. Looked up from germline, CDR1 is MNHNS and CDR2 is SASEGT.

The rearrangement joins TRBV29-1 to TRBJ2-5; no definite D call. Germline loops: CDR1 SQVTM, CDR2 ANQGSEA. The CDR3 extends over 13 amino acids. The V end was cut by 3 bases, the J end by 5 bases, with 13 bases between. CDR3 coding DNA: TGCAGCGTTGAGGTGGTTGTTTTGGAGACCCAGTACTTC. Translation: CSVEVVVLETQYF.

The chain joins TRBV11-2 to TRBJ2-3, with TRBD2 as a possible D gene (5 bases). CDR1 is SGHAT, CDR2 FQNNGV, per germline. Trimming took 6 bases from V and 6 from J, leaving 16 bases between them. This CDR3 contains 14 residues. The CDR3, as DNA: TGTGCCAGCAGTATTTCAGGTGGCGGGGATACGCAGTATTTT. Amino acid sequence: CASSISGGGDTQYF.